This record covers a single T cell receptor beta chain. No antigen is known for it. This entry comes from a study of blood T cells in healthy people across ages. No fewer than 7 million PBMCs went into each sample. Combining a sample-barcoded 5' primer with a J-beta primer mix, a second PCR ran for 7 to 11 cycles. Each cDNA molecule was tagged by a template-switch adaptor that had 12 random nucleotides. TCRdb itself ran the 5' RACE reads through MiXCR, one entry per CDR3 protein. Seen here are about 1,600,000 distinct CDR3 sequences, around two fifths observed once, and the top ten hold under 8%. V was pared by 1 base and J by 9 bases, with 5 bases of the junction left unmatched. This CDR3 has 14 amino acids. The V gene's germline CDR1 is SGHVS and CDR2 FNYEAQ. The study's findings and limits: Estimated diversity, derived from one million T cells, was regarded as an underestimate. Getting older went along with TCR beta diversity per million T cells dropping roughly linearly.

Sequences were obtained from blood. The rearrangement joins TRBV7-6 to TRBJ2-1; the match to TRBD2 covers 8 bases. The receptor comes from a woman in her late teens or twenties in good health. This CDR3 is CASSLVRGEVEQFF. In DNA form, the CDR3 reads TGTGCCAGCAGCTTAGTGCGGGGGGAAGTTGAGCAGTTCTTC. The full variable domain, its missing parts supplied by reference TRBV7-6 and TRBJ2-1, is GAGVSQSPRYKVTKRGQDVALRCDPISGHVSLYWYRQALGQGPEFLTYFNYEAQQDKSGLPNDRFSAERPEGSISTLTIQRTEQRDSAMYRCASSLVRGEVEQFFGPGTRLTVL.